The 10 T cell receptor beta chains below come from one sample, sequenced in a study of blood T cell repertoires in COVID-19 (TCRdb year 2020). The library was generated by the immunoSEQ multiplex PCR assay. This immuneACCESS table, as held by TCRdb, lists in-frame sequences with V and J called but not all clones. Of the missing ones, under half trace to an unresolved V gene in checked studies; the others have no known cause. Recorded for this sample are roughly 34,000 clones; approximately 89% of them occurred a single time. 11% to 15% of the sample goes to the ten largest clones. Sequencing input: peripheral blood. These receptors were collected from a man in his 60s with active COVID-19.

In its sample, this clone was seen once. This chain joins TRBV5-6 and TRBJ1-2; D possibly corresponds to TRBD1 (6 bases). The CDR3 consists of 13 residues. Per germline, CDR1 SGHDT and CDR2 YYEEEE. V dropped 0 bases and J dropped 8 bases, with 11 bases sitting between them. DNA for the CDR3: TGTGCCAGCAGCTTGGGCAGGGGCCTCGGCTACACCTTC. Translating it yields CASSLGRGLGYTF.

The CDR3 DNA reads as TGTGCCAGCTTCTCCGGGACAGCTGACTATGGCTACACCTTC. Translated, it gives CASFSGTADYGYTF. This chain joins TRBV28 and TRBJ1-2; 7 positions match TRBD1. CDR1 MDHEN and CDR2 SYDVKM come from the germline V gene. This CDR3 is built from 14 residues. V was clipped by 8 bases and J by 3 bases; unmatched bases: 9.

This clone has just one count. The rearrangement links TRBV29-1 to TRBJ2-1, with 8 nucleotides matching TRBD2. Germline CDR1 and CDR2: SQVTM and ANQGSEA. The junction had 21 bases not matched to a gene; V was cut back by 0 bases and J by 5 bases. The CDR3 covers 20 residues. CDR3 coding DNA: TGCAGCGTTGAAGATTGGGCCACCTGGATCCGACTAGCGAGTCACAATGAGCAGTTCTTC. Translated, it gives CSVEDWATWIRLASHNEQFF.

The chain uses TRBV18 and TRBJ2-7; the match to TRBD2 covers 10 bases. Germline loops: CDR1 KGHSH, CDR2 LQKENI. Germline trimming cut 2 bases from V and 3 bases from J; bases unmatched to any gene: 4. The CDR3 runs 15 residues. In nucleotides, the CDR3 is TGTGCCAGCTCACCAGAGCGGGAGGGACTCTACGAGCAGTACTTC. Amino acids: CASSPEREGLYEQYF.

This clone was found once. V usage is TRBV13 and J usage is TRBJ1-5; possibly TRBD1 for D (6 bases). CDR1 is PRHDT and CDR2 is FYEKMQ in the germline V gene (reference sequence). Trimming stripped 0 bases from V and 4 bases from J, with 10 bases between. This CDR3 region has 15 residues. The CDR3 reads CASSLGTGRNQPQHF. For the CDR3, the DNA is TGTGCCAGCAGCTTAGGGACAGGCCGAAATCAGCCCCAGCATTTT.

The J gene is TRBJ2-3, the V gene TRBV9; tentative D call: TRBD2 (7 bases). Trimming removed 0 bases from V and 11 bases from J, with 22 bases in between. Germline V gene sequence: CDR1 SGDLS, CDR2 YYNGEE. The CDR3 is made up of 16 amino acids. The CDR3 nucleotides read TGTGCCAGCAGCGTAGCGGGGGGCGAATCGAGTTCGGGGCAGTATTTT. It translates to CASSVAGGESSSGQYF.

V gene TRBV15 combines with J gene TRBJ2-5; 8 positions agree with TRBD1. The CDR3 spans 13 residues. Germline V gene data show CDR1 as LNHNV and CDR2 as YYDKDF (reference sequence). Losses at the gene ends were 6 bases for V and 3 bases for J; bases not matched to a gene: 3. The CDR3 DNA follows: TGTGCCACCAGTCCGACAGGGGAAGAGACCCAGTACTTC. Protein sequence: CATSPTGEETQYF.

CDR3 sequence (DNA): TGTGCCAGCAGCCCGACTAGGACTAGCGGATACAATGAGCAGTTCTTC. This codes for CASSPTRTSGYNEQFF. The rearrangement links TRBV3-1 (or the pseudogene TRBV3-2) to TRBJ2-1, with 10 positions matching TRBD2. Trimming removed 4 bases from V and 4 bases from J; junction bases left unmatched: 7. The CDR3 is 16 residues long. In germline, CDR1 is LGHDT, CDR2 YNNKEL (reference sequence).

The chain carries TRBV24-1 and TRBJ1-5, with D possibly matching TRBD1 (5 bases). V lost 7 bases, J lost 5 bases, and 14 bases lay in between. The germline CDR1 and CDR2 sequences are KGHDR and SFDVKD. The CDR3 loop spans 14 amino acids. DNA of the CDR3: TGTGCCACCAGCCACTCTGGGGCTGATCAGCCCCAGCATTTT. Its protein product is CATSHSGADQPQHF.

The V and J genes are TRBV27 and TRBJ2-1; 9 bases line up with TRBD2. Trimming took 0 bases from V and 4 from J; bases not matched to a gene: 4. Germline V gene data show CDR1 as MNHEY and CDR2 as SMNVEV (reference sequence). The CDR3 has 16 amino acids. CDR3 amino acids: CASSLSGTSLYNEQFF. CDR3 bases: TGTGCCAGCAGTTTATCTGGGACTAGCCTATACAATGAGCAGTTCTTC.